What follows is one T cell receptor beta chain and its context. The data belong to a study of blood T cell repertoires in COVID-19. Libraries were prepared by immunoSEQ multiplex PCR; TCRdb keeps only in-frame clonotypes and omits some of them. The top ten hold 3.5% to 5.5% of the sample, which has about 250,000 clones, approximately 85% seen once. From germline, CDR1 is SGHTA and CDR2 FQGTGA. The CDR3 totals 14 residues. Trimming left V 0 bases short and J 0 bases short, with 6 bases between. Sample: PBMCs or T cells enriched from blood (not recorded which). The sequence was collected from a woman aged 25-40 years who had recovered from COVID-19. The chain joins TRBV7-3 to TRBJ2-7, with D possibly being TRBD2 (6 bases). The CDR3, as DNA: TGTGCCAGCAGCTTAACCGGGGGCTCCTACGAGCAGTACTTC. Amino acid sequence: CASSLTGGSYEQYF.